Each of the 29 T cell receptor beta chains below was sequenced from the same sample in a study of cytomegalovirus exposure and HLA in healthy donors. With 60 Vbeta and 13 Jbeta primers, the PCR was carried out. Clones were read by immunoSEQ multiplex PCR, and TCRdb kept only the in-frame ones, dropping some. Of some 98,000 clones listed, around four fifths were seen once; the top ten hold 2% to 2.5%. Specimen: PBMCs. Receptor source: a man aged 35 to 55 in good health and CMV-seronegative.

There are a few counts of this clone. The chain's CDR3 is CASSEWELIPEKLFF. CDR3 DNA: TGTGCCAGCAGTGAATGGGAGTTAATACCCGAAAAACTGTTTTTT. The chain employs TRBV25-1 and TRBJ1-4, with D unclear. Trimming pared 1 base from V and 8 bases from J, leaving 14 bases between. CDR3 length: 15 residues. The germline V gene encodes CDR1 MGHDK and CDR2 SYGVNS.

This chain links TRBV4-2 with TRBJ2-3; the match to TRBD2 covers 14 bases. CDR1 and CDR2 from the germline V gene are LGHNA and YNFKEQ. V dropped 3 bases and J dropped 4; count of bases not matched to a gene: 6. This CDR3 contains 17 residues. The CDR3 DNA follows: TGTGCCAGCAGCCACCCGATGACTAGCGGGGGGGCAGATACGCAGTATTTT. This gives the protein CASSHPMTSGGADTQYF.

This clone was seen once. This sequence joins TRBV4-1 and TRBJ1-5; 8 bases are a match to TRBD1. V was pared by 5 bases and J by 1 base, with 10 bases of the junction left unmatched. The CDR3 runs 17 residues. Germline assignment: CDR1 MGHRA and CDR2 YSYEKL. CDR3 in DNA: TGCGCCAGCAGCTTAGCCGGACAGGGTATAAGCAATCAGCCCCAGCATTTT. It encodes CASSLAGQGISNQPQHF.

The chain joins TRBV7-9 to TRBJ2-3; a possible D gene is TRBD1 (6 bases). With 7 bases removed from V and 6 bases from J, the gap between germline ends came to 23 bases. The CDR3 is 16 amino acids. CDR1 SEHNR and CDR2 FQNEAQ come from the germline V gene (reference sequence). The CDR3 is CASTLPQGAQGDTQYF. The CDR3 DNA reads TGTGCCAGCACCCTCCCCCAAGGGGCTCAGGGGGATACGCAGTATTTT.

The chain combines TRBV7-9 with TRBJ2-7; 7 bases match TRBD1. Trimming at V came to 2 bases and at J to 2 bases, leaving 0 bases not matched to a gene. Germline values: CDR1 SEHNR, CDR2 FQNEAQ (reference sequence). The CDR3 covers 13 residues. DNA for the CDR3: TGTGCCAGCAGCTTACAGGGGGCCTACGAGCAGTACTTC. Its translation is CASSLQGAYEQYF. Full variable domain (outside the CDR3, taken from reference TRBV7-9 and TRBJ2-7): DTGVSQNPRHKITKRGQNVTFRCDPISEHNRLYWYRQTLGQGPEFLTYFQNEAQLEKSRLLSDRFSAERPKGSFSTLEIQRTEQGDSAMYLCASSLQGAYEQYFGPGTRLTVT.

Only a few counts were recorded for this clone. J is TRBJ1-1 and V is TRBV29-1, with D uncertain. Per the germline V gene, CDR1 is SQVTM and CDR2 is ANQGSEA. The ends were cut back, 2 bases at V and 3 bases at J, with 4 bases in the middle. The CDR3 loop spans 11 amino acids. The CDR3 coding sequence is TGCAGCGTTGAACGGGACACTGAAGCTTTCTTT. This sequence encodes CSVERDTEAFF.

The rearrangement uses TRBV4-2 and TRBJ2-5; 7 nucleotides match TRBD2. The CDR3 runs to 15 residues. Germline CDR1 and CDR2: LGHNA and YNFKEQ. Losses at the gene ends were 1 base for V and 2 bases for J; bases not matched to a gene: 4. In DNA, the CDR3 is TGTGCCAGCAGCCAAGCTCTAGCGGAGCAAGAGACCCAGTACTTC. It is translated as CASSQALAEQETQYF.

This chain uses TRBV6-6 with TRBJ1-1; tentatively, D is TRBD1 (6 bases). V was clipped by 7 bases and J by 3 bases, with 21 bases between them. From germline, CDR1 is MNHNY and CDR2 SVGAGI (reference sequence). The CDR3 contains 16 residues. CDR3 nucleotides: TGTGCCAGCACCCGGGACATTAGAAGGGTTGACACTGAAGCTTTCTTT. Translating it yields CASTRDIRRVDTEAFF.

This chain links TRBV6-5 with TRBJ2-7; no reliable D call. V was cut by 3 bases and J by 2 bases, with 8 bases left in between. Germline CDR1 reads MNHEY; CDR2 reads SVGAGI. This CDR3 is built from 13 residues. The CDR3 nucleotides are TGTGCCAGCAGTTATGGCAAAGCCTACGAGCAGTACTTC. It translates to CASSYGKAYEQYF.

The CDR3 loop reads CASRPGQGKETQYF. CDR3 sequence (DNA): TGTGCCAGCAGGCCGGGACAGGGGAAAGAGACCCAGTACTTC. The J gene is TRBJ2-5, the V gene TRBV6-4, with 10 bases matching TRBD1. The CDR3 consists of 14 residues. Trimming at V came to 6 bases and at J to 3 bases, leaving 4 bases not matched to a gene. Germline V CDR1 and CDR2: MRHNA, SNTAGT.

The J gene is TRBJ2-3, the V gene TRBV19, with D possibly TRBD2 on 5 matching bases. Germline V gene lookup returns CDR1 LNHDA and CDR2 SQIVND (reference sequence). The CDR3 is 13 residues long. The ends were cut back, 5 bases at V and 2 bases at J, with 8 bases in the middle. CDR3 residues: CASSASYTDTQYF. The CDR3 coding sequence is TGTGCCAGTAGTGCTAGCTACACAGATACGCAGTATTTT.

In this sample, this clone turned up a few times. This chain joins TRBV6-4 and TRBJ2-5; D possibly corresponds to TRBD1 (6 bases). V was pared by 2 bases and J by 1 base, with 11 bases between. CDR3 size: 15 residues. Germline V gives CDR1 MRHNA, CDR2 SNTAGT. The CDR3 bases are TGTGCCAGCAGTGACATGGACAGCTTCCAAGAGACCCAGTACTTC. It specifies CASSDMDSFQETQYF.

The V and J genes are TRBV28 and TRBJ2-7, with TRBD1 identical over 11 bases. The CDR3 covers 15 residues. Germline V CDR1 and CDR2: MDHEN, SYDVKM. V lost 6 bases, J lost 2 bases, and 6 bases stayed unmatched. The CDR3 DNA follows: TGTGCCAGCAGACTGCCGGGACAGGGGGCCTACGAGCAGTACTTC. Amino acids: CASRLPGQGAYEQYF.

This sequence joins TRBV11-2 and TRBJ2-1; the match to TRBD2 covers 11 bases. V shed 5 bases and J 7 bases; nucleotides not matched to a gene: 7. The germline CDR1 and CDR2 sequences are SGHAT and FQNNGV. This CDR3 comprises 15 residues. The CDR3 DNA is TGTGCCAGCAGCCCGGGACTAGCGGCGAATAATGAGCAGTTCTTC. Its translation: CASSPGLAANNEQFF. Looking up the rest from reference TRBV11-2 and TRBJ2-1 gives the full variable domain: EAGVAQSPRYKIIEKRQSVAFWCNPISGHATLYWYQQILGQGPKLLIQFQNNGVVDDSQLPKDRFSAERLKGVDSTLKIQPAKLEDSAVYLCASSPGLAANNEQFFGPGTRLTVL.

This chain uses TRBV7-2 with TRBJ1-5; no clear D gene. CDR1 is SGHTA and CDR2 is FQGNSA in the germline V gene. The CDR3 spans 13 residues. The V and J ends lost 3 bases and 1 base respectively, with 4 bases between them. The CDR3 coding sequence is TGTGCCAGCAGCTTTCAGAGCAATCAGCCCCAGCATTTT. Its protein product is CASSFQSNQPQHF.

The rearrangement uses TRBV4-1 and TRBJ1-5; D not certain. V was trimmed by 4 bases and J by 1 base, leaving 11 bases between them. CDR3 length equals 15 residues. The germline CDR1 and CDR2 sequences are MGHRA and YSYEKL. CDR3 DNA sequence: TGCGCCAGCAGCCCCCGACTGTTCAGCAATCAGCCCCAGCATTTT. Translated, it gives CASSPRLFSNQPQHF.

Only a few counts were recorded for this clone. The V and J genes are TRBV28 and TRBJ1-6; 8 bases fit TRBD1. This CDR3 is built from 16 residues. Germline CDR1 reads MDHEN; CDR2 reads SYDVKM. V gave up 2 bases and J gave up 10 bases; unmatched junction bases: 10. The CDR3 protein is CASSLTGGSFSSPLHF. The CDR3 DNA is TGTGCCAGCAGTTTAACAGGGGGTTCTTTTAGCTCACCCCTCCACTTT.

This clone has a handful of counts. The rearrangement joins TRBV27 to TRBJ2-5, with unresolved D. Germline V gives CDR1 MNHEY, CDR2 SMNVEV (reference sequence). The CDR3 spans 11 residues. Trimming removed 5 bases at V and 2 bases at J, with 3 bases between. The CDR3 is CASSLQETQYF. CDR3 nucleotides: TGTGCCAGCAGTCTACAAGAGACCCAGTACTTC.

The chain's CDR3 is CASGSGLAGIYEQYF. The DNA for the CDR3 is TGTGCTAGTGGTTCAGGACTAGCGGGGATATACGAGCAGTACTTC. The rearrangement links TRBV12-5 to TRBJ2-7; the match to TRBD2 covers 12 bases. The germline CDR1 and CDR2 sequences are LGHNT and FRNRAP. The CDR3 has 15 residues. V lost 4 bases, J lost 4 bases, and 5 bases stayed unmatched.

The chain has TRBV13 and TRBJ2-1; tentatively, D is TRBD2 (5 bases). The CDR3 loop spans 17 amino acids. V lost 3 bases, J lost 4 bases, and 19 bases lay in between. Germline CDR1 PRHDT, CDR2 FYEKMQ (reference sequence). CDR3 residues: CASSFSPSGTRYNEQFF. The CDR3 DNA follows: TGTGCCAGCAGCTTCTCCCCAAGCGGAACGAGATACAATGAGCAGTTCTTC.

The rearrangement joins TRBV6-5 to TRBJ2-1; D perhaps matches TRBD2 (5 bases). Per the germline V gene, CDR1 is MNHEY and CDR2 is SVGAGI. The CDR3 spans 15 residues. Trimming took off 7 bases at V and 4 bases at J, with 17 bases between the two ends. CDR3: CASKEGSGFYNEQFF. The CDR3 nucleotides read TGTGCCAGCAAAGAGGGTTCCGGGTTTTACAATGAGCAGTTCTTC.

This chain joins TRBV5-6 and TRBJ2-7; no clear D. V was shortened by 1 base and J by 1 base, with 24 bases between the two germline ends. The CDR3 length is 19 residues. Looked up from germline, CDR1 is SGHDT and CDR2 is YYEEEE. CDR3: CASSLSSFGWAVLSYEQYF. In DNA, the CDR3 is TGTGCCAGCAGCTTGTCGAGTTTCGGCTGGGCAGTTTTGTCCTACGAGCAGTACTTC.

The rearrangement links TRBV27 to TRBJ2-3, with TRBD2 matching over 11 bases. This CDR3 contains 16 residues. V gave up 7 bases and J gave up 2 bases; unmatched junction bases: 8. Germline V gene sequence: CDR1 MNHEY, CDR2 SMNVEV (reference sequence). The CDR3 DNA is TGTGCCAGCACCCCTGCTAGCGGGGGGTTCACAGATACGCAGTATTTT. Protein sequence: CASTPASGGFTDTQYF.

The rearrangement links TRBV25-1 to TRBJ1-1, with TRBD1 identical over 9 bases. This CDR3 is 14 amino acids long. The germline CDR1 and CDR2 sequences are MGHDK and SYGVNS. The V segment lost 6 bases and the J segment 5 bases; nucleotides outside the gene matches: 7. CDR3 DNA sequence: TGTGCCAGCAGGCCGACAGGGGGACAAACTGAAGCTTTCTTT. This sequence encodes CASRPTGGQTEAFF.

V usage is TRBV27 and J usage is TRBJ2-1; TRBD1 matches 9 bases. This CDR3 is built from 16 residues. J was trimmed by 9 bases and V by 6 bases; bases with no gene match: 15. Germline V gene data show CDR1 as MNHEY and CDR2 as SMNVEV (reference sequence). CDR3 in DNA: TGTGCCAGCAGAGCTTTCCTTACAGGGGGCCTAGGTGAGCAGTTCTTC. This sequence encodes CASRAFLTGGLGEQFF.

The V and J genes are TRBV4-2 and TRBJ1-4, with a possible D match to TRBD1 (5 bases). The length of the CDR3 is 15 residues. Germline V lookup: CDR1 LGHNA, CDR2 YNFKEQ. Trimming stripped 0 bases from V and 8 bases from J, with 13 bases between. The CDR3: CASSQDWREGEKLFF. CDR3 bases: TGTGCCAGCAGCCAAGATTGGAGGGAGGGGGAAAAACTGTTTTTT.

The rearrangement uses TRBV6-1 and TRBJ1-2; D perhaps matches TRBD1 (5 bases). Germline V gene sequence: CDR1 MNHNS, CDR2 SASEGT. The CDR3 is 14 residues long. Trimming took off 8 bases at V and 2 bases at J, with 15 bases between the two ends. In nucleotides, the CDR3 is TGTGCCAGCCGATTAGACAGATCCAACTATGGCTACACCTTC. Its translation: CASRLDRSNYGYTF.

About this clone: An end of the junction does not agree with germline; a read error may underlie this. The V gene is TRBV7-9, the J gene TRBJ2-1; unclear D gene. The CDR3 length is 18 residues. Germline CDR1 is SEHNR and CDR2 is FQNEAQ (reference sequence). The CDR3 loop is CSSSSSWLSTERNNEQFF. The CDR3 DNA follows: TGTTCCAGCAGCTCCTCCTGGCTATCCACTGAGCGTAACAATGAGCAGTTCTTC.

This clone has more than one count but fewer than ten. This chain joins TRBV9 and TRBJ2-7; TRBD2 matches at 10 bases. Germline CDR1 reads SGDLS; CDR2 reads YYNGEE. With 4 bases clipped from V and 6 bases from J, the junction kept 10 bases outside the gene matches. This CDR3 is 15 amino acids long. The CDR3 reads CASSFRAGGPFEQYF. CDR3 sequence (DNA): TGTGCCAGCAGCTTCCGAGCGGGGGGGCCGTTCGAGCAGTACTTC. Together with reference TRBV9 and TRBJ2-7, the CDR3 gives the full variable domain: DSGVTQTPKHLITATGQRVTLRCSPRSGDLSVYWYQQSLDQGLQFLIQYYNGEERAKGNILERFSAQQFPDLHSELNLSSLELGDSALYFCASSFRAGGPFEQYFGPGTRLTVT.